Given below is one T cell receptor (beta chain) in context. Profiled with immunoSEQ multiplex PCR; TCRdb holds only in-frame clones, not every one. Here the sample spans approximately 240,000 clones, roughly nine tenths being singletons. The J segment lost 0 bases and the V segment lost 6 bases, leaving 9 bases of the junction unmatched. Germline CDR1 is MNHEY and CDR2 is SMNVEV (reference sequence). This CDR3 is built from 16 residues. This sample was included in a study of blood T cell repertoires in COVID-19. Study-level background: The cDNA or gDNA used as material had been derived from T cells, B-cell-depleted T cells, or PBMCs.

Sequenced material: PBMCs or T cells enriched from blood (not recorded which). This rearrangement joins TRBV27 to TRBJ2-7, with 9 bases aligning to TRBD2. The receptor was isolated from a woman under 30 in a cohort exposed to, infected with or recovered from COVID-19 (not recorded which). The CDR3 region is CASRFLPGLASYEQYF. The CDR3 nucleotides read TGTGCCAGCAGATTCCTACCGGGACTAGCCTCCTACGAGCAGTACTTC.